This TCR beta chain is drawn from a study of T cells after yellow fever vaccination. Points from the study as a whole: Subsequent booster samples again held most clones from primary vaccination (just under 98% CD4, 85% to 90% CD8). When the response was secondary, it was weaker but reached its peak faster, day 5 versus 15.

CDR1 is MNHEY, CDR2 SVGEGT, per germline. Trimming took 3 bases from V and 4 from J, leaving 15 bases between them. The CDR3 extends over 15 amino acids. TCRdb re-called the 5' RACE reads through MiXCR, storing one row per CDR3 protein. The sample consists of a few hundred thousand distinct CDR3 sequences, 6.8% of them appearing once. This clonotype has a handful of counts. What it binds is unknown. This clonotype originated in a man between 18 and 29 years old who received the YFV17D yellow fever vaccine. The chain recombines TRBV6-2 or TRBV6-3 with TRBJ1-2, with D possibly being TRBD1 (6 bases). Sequenced material: PBMCs, taken around 45 days after the first yellow fever vaccination. CDR3 residues: CASSYAPDSPYGYTF. In DNA form, the CDR3 reads TGTGCCAGCAGTTATGCGCCGGACAGCCCCTATGGCTACACCTTC.